Listed here are 32 T cell receptor beta chains from one sample, sequenced in a study of blood T cells in healthy people across ages. A sample-barcoded 5' primer and a J-beta primer mix were used in a second PCR of about 7 to 12 cycles. TCRdb re-called the 5' RACE reads with MiXCR, one entry per CDR3 protein. The sample consists of about 1.8 million distinct CDR3 sequences, about 50% of them appearing once. Material: blood. The source of these receptors is a woman aged 40 to 55 in good health.

The chain carries TRBV7-2 and TRBJ2-1, with 14 bases matching TRBD2. CDR1 is SGHTA and CDR2 is FQGNSA in the germline V gene. The CDR3 contains 15 residues. V dropped 1 base and J dropped 9; count of bases not matched to a gene: 2. DNA of the CDR3: TGTGCCAGCAGCTTAGGGACTAGCGGGGGGCGTGAGCAGTTCTTC. Amino acid sequence: CASSLGTSGGREQFF.

The genes are TRBV28 and TRBJ2-3; D may be TRBD1 (6 bases). This CDR3 contains 15 residues. The germline V gene encodes CDR1 MDHEN and CDR2 SYDVKM. V lost 5 bases and J 5 bases, leaving 17 bases between the germline ends. DNA of the CDR3: TGTGCCAGCAGTGGAGGTCAGGGGCAGAGAGATACGCAGTATTTT. Amino acid sequence: CASSGGQGQRDTQYF.

The rearrangement joins TRBV5-5 to TRBJ2-3; the match to TRBD2 covers 12 bases. The V and J ends lost 1 base and 7 bases, in that order; junction bases with no gene match: 10. CDR1 and CDR2 from the germline V gene are SGHKS and YYEKEE (reference sequence). This CDR3 comprises 17 residues. The CDR3 is CASSLSSTSGGRNTQYF. CDR3 DNA: TGTGCCAGCAGCTTGTCATCGACTAGCGGGGGCCGGAATACGCAGTATTTT. Full variable domain (outside the CDR3, taken from reference TRBV5-5 and TRBJ2-3): DAGVTQSPTHLIKTRGQQVTLRCSPISGHKSVSWYQQVLGQGPQFIFQYYEKEERGRGNFPDRFSARQFPNYSSELNVNALLLGDSALYLCASSLSSTSGGRNTQYFGPGTRLTVL.

The chain employs TRBV7-2 and TRBJ1-1; D unclear. There are 12 residues in the CDR3. CDR1 is SGHTA, CDR2 FQGNSA, per germline. Trimming took 4 bases from V and 2 from J, leaving 5 bases between them. This CDR3 is CASSSYNTEAFF. CDR3 coding DNA: TGTGCCAGCAGCTCTTATAACACTGAAGCTTTCTTT.

This chain uses TRBV18 with TRBJ1-1; D ambiguous. Trimming cost V 3 bases and J 8 bases, with 13 bases left between them. Per germline, CDR1 KGHSH and CDR2 LQKENI. The CDR3 contains 13 residues. The CDR3 DNA sequence: TGTGCCAGCTCACCCAAGTCAGTTGGAGAAGCTTTCTTT. Protein: CASSPKSVGEAFF.

The chain employs TRBV6-5 and TRBJ2-5; D gene ambiguous. Germline CDR1 reads MNHEY; CDR2 reads SVGAGI. Trimming pared 0 bases from V and 7 bases from J, leaving 9 bases between. The CDR3 is made up of 13 amino acids. The DNA for the CDR3 is TGTGCCAGCAGTTACTCGTTCTTAGCGACCCAGTACTTC. It is translated as CASSYSFLATQYF.

The chain employs TRBV9 and TRBJ2-5; D gene ambiguous. CDR1 is SGDLS and CDR2 is YYNGEE in the germline V gene. The CDR3 consists of 14 residues. The V and J ends lost 0 bases and 4 bases respectively, with 10 bases between them. The CDR3 sequence: CASSVAGPRETQYF. The CDR3 region has the DNA TGTGCCAGCAGCGTAGCAGGTCCGCGAGAGACCCAGTACTTC. Variable domain in full (rest from reference TRBV9 and TRBJ2-5): DSGVTQTPKHLITATGQRVTLRCSPRSGDLSVYWYQQSLDQGLQFLIQYYNGEERAKGNILERFSAQQFPDLHSELNLSSLELGDSALYFCASSVAGPRETQYFGPGTRLLVL.

V usage is TRBV15 and J usage is TRBJ1-2; 10 nucleotides align to TRBD1. CDR1 LNHNV and CDR2 YYDKDF come from the germline V gene (reference sequence). CDR3 size: 17 residues. The junction had 7 bases not matched to a gene; V was cut back by 1 base and J by 2 bases. The CDR3, as DNA: TGTGCCACCAGCAGAGCTATAGGACAGGGGGGAAACTATGGCTACACCTTC. Translated: CATSRAIGQGGNYGYTF. Full variable domain (missing parts from reference TRBV15 and TRBJ1-2): DAMVIQNPRYQVTQFGKPVTLSCSQTLNHNVMYWYQQKSSQAPKLLFHYYDKDFNNEADTPDNFQSRRPNTSFCFLDIRSPGLGDTAMYLCATSRAIGQGGNYGYTFGSGTRLTVV.

This chain joins TRBV20-1 and TRBJ2-3; 9 nucleotides match TRBD2. With 1 base clipped from V and 2 bases from J, the junction kept 7 bases outside the gene matches. The CDR3 is 16 residues long. Germline CDR1 and CDR2: DFQATT and SNEGSKA (reference sequence). The CDR3 coding sequence is TGCAGTGCTAGAGGACTAGCGGACTCCGACACAGATACGCAGTATTTT. It specifies CSARGLADSDTDTQYF.

The chain has TRBV28 and TRBJ1-6; D remains unclear. V was trimmed by 2 bases and J by 9 bases, leaving 14 bases between them. Germline V CDR1 and CDR2: MDHEN, SYDVKM. The CDR3 spans 15 residues. DNA for the CDR3: TGTGCCAGCAGTTTAACGGACCTTAAGGGTTCACCCCTCCACTTT. This encodes CASSLTDLKGSPLHF.

This clonotype has more than one count but fewer than ten. This sequence joins TRBV5-1 and TRBJ2-2, with D perhaps TRBD2 (5 bases). CDR1 SGHRS and CDR2 YFSETQ come from the germline V gene. V shed 0 bases and J shed 6 bases, with 21 bases lying between them. This CDR3 is 18 amino acids long. CDR3 coding DNA: TGCGCCAGCAGCTTGGAACTAGATTTAAAATATCGATCCGGGGAGCTGTTTTTT. Amino acids: CASSLELDLKYRSGELFF.

This clonotype occurred a few times. The chain carries TRBV5-1 and TRBJ1-5; tentative D call: TRBD1 (5 bases). CDR1 SGHRS and CDR2 YFSETQ come from the germline V gene. Trimming removed 4 bases at V and 1 base at J, with 12 bases between. The CDR3 consists of 15 residues. The CDR3 reads CASSPGTPSNQPQHF. The CDR3 DNA sequence: TGCGCCAGCAGCCCCGGGACCCCCAGCAATCAGCCCCAGCATTTT. The complete variable domain, with remaining parts taken from reference TRBV5-1 and TRBJ1-5, reads KAGVTQTPRYLIKTRGQQVTLSCSPISGHRSVSWYQQTPGQGLQFLFEYFSETQRNKGNFPGRFSGRQFSNSRSEMNVSTLELGDSALYLCASSPGTPSNQPQHFGDGTRLSIL.

This chain joins TRBV11-2 and TRBJ2-6, with D perhaps being TRBD1 or TRBD2 (6 bases each). Germline V gene data show CDR1 as SGHAT and CDR2 as FQNNGV. The CDR3 runs to 17 residues. V lost 0 bases to trimming and J lost 0 bases, with 9 bases between them. The CDR3 DNA sequence: TGTGCCAGCAGCTTAGAATGGGGGGCCTCTGGGGCCAACGTCCTGACTTTC. Translated, it gives CASSLEWGASGANVLTF. Based on the CDR3 plus reference TRBV11-2 and TRBJ2-6, the full variable domain is EAGVAQSPRYKIIEKRQSVAFWCNPISGHATLYWYQQILGQGPKLLIQFQNNGVVDDSQLPKDRFSAERLKGVDSTLKIQPAKLEDSAVYLCASSLEWGASGANVLTFGAGSRLTVL.

This clonotype has only a few counts. The chain carries TRBV7-2 and TRBJ2-7; D might be TRBD1 (6 bases). The CDR3 covers 15 residues. Trimming removed 6 bases at V and 4 bases at J, with 19 bases between. From germline, CDR1 is SGHTA and CDR2 FQGNSA. The CDR3 nucleotides are TGTGCCAGCAGTCAATCGTCAGGGGTTCAGTACGAGCAGTACTTC. Translated, it gives CASSQSSGVQYEQYF.

The rearrangement uses TRBV29-1 and TRBJ2-7, with D perhaps TRBD2 (5 bases). The CDR3 extends over 14 amino acids. V was shortened by 6 bases and J by 0 bases, with 15 bases between the two germline ends. Germline V gene data show CDR1 as SQVTM and CDR2 as ANQGSEA. The chain's CDR3 is CSVILSVSSYEQYF. The DNA of the CDR3 is TGCAGCGTAATCCTTAGCGTGAGCTCCTACGAGCAGTACTTC.

The V call is TRBV6-5, the J call TRBJ2-7; weak D call: TRBD1 (6 bases). The last part of the DNA fits TRBJ2-4 better; the J call may be wrong. The germline V gene encodes CDR1 MNHEY and CDR2 SVGAGI. CDR3 length: 13 residues. Here the CDR3 reads CATYDRPKNIQYF. CDR3 sequence (DNA): TGTGCCACATACGACAGGCCCAAAAACATTCAGTACTTC.

This clonotype was counted between two and nine times. V is TRBV2 and J is TRBJ2-3; TRBD2 matches 12 bases. V gave up 5 bases and J gave up 1 base; unmatched junction bases: 10. CDR1 is SNHLY, CDR2 FYNNEI, per germline. This CDR3 contains 18 residues. The CDR3 bases are TGTGCCAGCAGTCCCGCGGGACTAGCGGGCCATCGCACAGATACGCAGTATTTT. Translation: CASSPAGLAGHRTDTQYF. The full variable domain, in which reference TRBV2 and TRBJ2-3 provide the parts outside the CDR3, is EPEVTQTPSHQVTQMGQEVILRCVPISNHLYFYWYRQILGQKVEFLVSFYNNEISEKSEIFDDQFSVERPDGSNFTLKIRSTKLEDSAMYFCASSPAGLAGHRTDTQYFGPGTRLTVL.

The sample holds a few counts of this clonotype. V gene TRBV7-3 combines with J gene TRBJ2-5, with 7 bases fitting TRBD1. The CDR3 contains 14 residues. Germline CDR1 reads SGHTA; CDR2 reads FQGTGA. V gave up 5 bases and J gave up 1 base; unmatched junction bases: 4. The CDR3 DNA reads as TGTGCCAGCAGCCAATACAGGGGCCAAGAGACCCAGTACTTC. Encoded protein: CASSQYRGQETQYF.

The V call is TRBV6-1, the J call TRBJ2-3; unclear D gene. The CDR3 runs to 13 residues. Trimming cost V 5 bases and J 4 bases, with 10 bases left between them. Germline loops: CDR1 MNHNS, CDR2 SASEGT. The DNA for the CDR3 is TGTGCCAGCAGTACCTCAATATCAGATACGCAGTATTTT. Translation gives CASSTSISDTQYF.

The chain links TRBV2 to TRBJ1-5, with D perhaps matching TRBD1 (6 bases). The CDR3 spans 14 residues. Trimming cost V 8 bases and J 0 bases, with 11 bases left between them. CDR1 and CDR2 (germline): SNHLY, FYNNEI. The CDR3 here is CASQDSFSNQPQHF. DNA of the CDR3: TGTGCCAGCCAGGACAGTTTTAGCAATCAGCCCCAGCATTTT. Filled out from reference TRBV2 and TRBJ1-5, the complete variable domain reads EPEVTQTPSHQVTQMGQEVILRCVPISNHLYFYWYRQILGQKVEFLVSFYNNEISEKSEIFDDQFSVERPDGSNFTLKIRSTKLEDSAMYFCASQDSFSNQPQHFGDGTRLSIL.

The table lists this clonotype with a few counts. The chain recombines TRBV27 with TRBJ2-3; no reliable D call. The V and J ends lost 3 bases and 2 bases respectively, with 12 bases between them. The V gene's germline CDR1 is MNHEY and CDR2 SMNVEV (reference sequence). This CDR3 contains 15 residues. The CDR3 reads CASSFLRSDTDTQYF. In DNA, the CDR3 is TGTGCCAGCAGTTTCCTCCGGTCGGACACAGATACGCAGTATTTT.

This clonotype has only a few counts. This rearrangement joins TRBV7-6 to TRBJ1-2; weak D call: TRBD1 (6 bases). This CDR3 region has 15 residues. Between the trimmed V and J ends, which lost 4 bases and 2 bases, there was a span of 14 bases. Looked up from germline, CDR1 is SGHVS and CDR2 is FNYEAQ. The DNA of the CDR3 is TGTGCCAGCAGCTCCATCCCAGGGGCCAACTATGGCTACACCTTC. Its translation is CASSSIPGANYGYTF.

This clonotype appeared a few times. CDR3 residues: CASSGIHSYEQYF. The CDR3 DNA follows: TGTGCCAGCAGTGGCATCCACTCCTACGAGCAGTACTTC. The rearrangement uses TRBV2 and TRBJ2-7; D remains unclear. Trimming shortened V by 4 bases and J by 0 bases, and 7 bases separated the two germline ends. Germline V gene lookup returns CDR1 SNHLY and CDR2 FYNNEI. The CDR3 contains 13 residues.

A word on this clonotype: A much larger clone differs by one base, so this may be a read error. V usage is TRBV14 and J usage is TRBJ2-7; 10 bases are shared with TRBD1. V lost 6 bases, J lost 0 bases, and 11 bases stayed unmatched. The CDR3 runs 17 residues. Germline CDR1 is SGHDN and CDR2 is FVKESK. The CDR3, as DNA: TGTGCCAGCAGTCCTCAGACAGGGGGCAGGAGCTCCTACGAGCAGTACTTC. Residues: CASSPQTGGRSSYEQYF.

The CDR3 DNA reads TGTGCCAGCAACCCCCGGGACTTGGGGAATACGCAGTATTTT. This gives the protein CASNPRDLGNTQYF. This sequence joins TRBV7-9 and TRBJ2-3; D perhaps matches TRBD2 (6 bases). CDR3 size: 14 residues. Per the germline V gene, CDR1 is SEHNR and CDR2 is FQNEAQ (reference sequence). V gave up 7 bases and J gave up 7 bases, with 18 bases separating them.

The chain recombines TRBV6-5 with TRBJ2-5, with a possible D match to TRBD2 (7 bases). From germline, CDR1 is MNHEY and CDR2 SVGAGI. V gave up 6 bases and J gave up 5 bases, with 16 bases separating them. CDR3 length: 14 residues. CDR3 amino acids: CASRRGGVSETQYF. The CDR3 nucleotides are TGTGCCAGCAGAAGGGGGGGAGTTAGCGAGACCCAGTACTTC.

The rearrangement uses TRBV27 and TRBJ2-3, with 10 positions matching TRBD1. Per the germline V gene, CDR1 is MNHEY and CDR2 is SMNVEV (reference sequence). V dropped 3 bases and J dropped 1; count of bases not matched to a gene: 25. The CDR3 totals 23 residues. The CDR3 reads CASSFFSVGTGDLTGLGTDTQYF. The CDR3 region has the DNA TGTGCCAGCAGTTTTTTCTCGGTTGGGACAGGGGATCTTACCGGCCTAGGCACAGATACGCAGTATTTT.

The CDR3 nucleotides read TGTGCCAGCAGCGAAGGGACAGCTAGCACAGATACGCAGTATTTT. Its translation is CASSEGTASTDTQYF. The gene calls are TRBV7-3 and TRBJ2-3; 7 nucleotides match TRBD1. This CDR3 has 15 amino acids. Trimming cost V 5 bases and J 0 bases; bases outside gene matches: 5. Germline assignment: CDR1 SGHTA and CDR2 FQGTGA.

The chain combines TRBV20-1 with TRBJ2-1; D call uncertain. Looked up from germline, CDR1 is DFQATT and CDR2 is SNEGSKA (reference sequence). This CDR3 is built from 15 residues. The germline V and J ends were trimmed by 5 bases and 2 bases, with 16 bases remaining between them. The CDR3 bases are TGCAGTGCTCGGAATGACCGAGGTCCCTACAATGAGCAGTTCTTC. It specifies CSARNDRGPYNEQFF.

The chain is built from TRBV12-3 or TRBV12-4 and TRBJ2-6; no firm D call. The CDR3 runs to 15 residues. V lost 6 bases and J lost 0, with 9 bases in between. The CDR3 protein is CASSHWVSGANVLTF. The CDR3 DNA reads as TGTGCCAGCAGCCATTGGGTCTCTGGGGCCAACGTCCTGACTTTC.

The table lists this clonotype with a count of one. The V gene is TRBV6-2 or TRBV6-3, the J gene TRBJ2-1; TRBD1 aligns across 9 bases. From germline, CDR1 is MNHEY and CDR2 SVGEGT. Unmatched junction bases numbered 10, after V lost 5 bases and J lost 5 bases. The CDR3 is 16 residues long. The CDR3 is CASSPLSGTGNNEQFF. The CDR3 coding sequence is TGTGCCAGCAGTCCCCTATCCGGGACAGGGAACAATGAGCAGTTCTTC.

A note on this clonotype: A much larger clone lies a single base off, so this may be a read error. The rearrangement uses TRBV7-3 and TRBJ2-5; 9 nucleotides agree with TRBD2. The last part of the DNA fits TRBJ2-1 better; the J call may be wrong. The CDR3 consists of 15 residues. In germline, CDR1 is SGHTA, CDR2 FQGTGA. The CDR3 loop reads CASSLAGGPQETQFF. In DNA form, the CDR3 reads TGTGCCAGCAGCTTAGCGGGGGGGCCCCAAGAGACCCAGTTCTTC.